The 10 T cell receptor beta chains listed next were all sequenced from one sample in a study of T cells in Graves' hyperthyroidism and ophthalmopathy. From RNA transcripts, TCR beta CDR3 regions were amplified. During a first-round RT-PCR of the TCR CDR3, the HTBI primer set was used. One entry per CDR3 protein results from TCRdb running MiXCR on the multiplex PCR reads. The table lists 94,000 or so distinct CDR3 sequences, 51% of them singletons, with 25% to 30% in the top ten. Sequencing was performed on blood. These receptors were obtained from a woman in her 40s with Graves' hyperthyroidism.

This clonotype was picked up many times. This chain connects TRBV5-1 to TRBJ1-1; D is unclear. V was pared by 4 bases and J by 0 bases, with 13 bases between. The CDR3 consists of 15 residues. CDR1 and CDR2 from the germline V gene are SGHRS and YFSETQ. CDR3 loop: CASSSRSPLNTEAFF. CDR3 sequence (DNA): TGCGCCAGCAGCAGCCGAAGCCCCCTGAACACTGAAGCTTTCTTT. The whole variable domain, remainder taken from reference TRBV5-1 and TRBJ1-1, is KAGVTQTPRYLIKTRGQQVTLSCSPISGHRSVSWYQQTPGQGLQFLFEYFSETQRNKGNFPGRFSGRQFSNSRSEMNVSTLELGDSALYLCASSSRSPLNTEAFFGQGTRLTVV.

This clonotype was picked up a small number of times. This chain's CDR3 is CASSLQPQHF. The DNA of the CDR3 is TGTGCCAGCAGTTTACAGCCCCAGCATTTT. This sequence joins TRBV6-5 and TRBJ1-5; no clear D. The V gene's germline CDR1 is MNHEY and CDR2 SVGAGI. V lost 4 bases, J lost 7 bases, and 2 bases lay in between. The CDR3 is 10 residues long.

Of note for this clonotype: The junction and the germline gene differ at one end; a read error may be behind it. The chain links TRBV7-6 to TRBJ1-1, with 7 bases matching TRBD1. Germline V gene lookup returns CDR1 SGHVS and CDR2 FNYEAQ. This CDR3 is built from 15 residues. In DNA, the CDR3 is TGTGCCAGCAGCTTAGTCCAGGGACAGATAACTGTAGCTTTCTTT. Its translation: CASSLVQGQITVAFF.

The CDR3 nucleotides read TGTGCCAGCAGAGCCGGGACAGTCCGGGATTCACCCCTCCACTTT. The encoded protein is CASRAGTVRDSPLHF. V is TRBV2 and J is TRBJ1-6; 7 nucleotides match TRBD1. CDR1 and CDR2 (germline): SNHLY, FYNNEI. The CDR3 runs 15 residues. V lost 6 bases, J lost 8 bases, and 10 bases stayed unmatched.

This clonotype is a singleton in its sample. The J gene is TRBJ2-3, the V gene TRBV10-3, with D tentatively TRBD1 or TRBD2 (7 bases each). Trimming cost V 5 bases and J 5 bases, with 20 bases left between them. The length of the CDR3 is 16 residues. Germline V lookup: CDR1 ENHRY, CDR2 SYGVKD. CDR3 region: CAISPGGDSGKDTQYF. The CDR3 nucleotides are TGTGCCATCAGTCCTGGCGGGGACAGCGGGAAAGATACGCAGTATTTT.

The chain employs TRBV5-6 and TRBJ1-1; 8 bases agree with TRBD1. The germline V gene encodes CDR1 SGHDT and CDR2 YYEEEE. The CDR3 has 13 residues. V shed 7 bases and J 7 bases; nucleotides not matched to a gene: 9. In nucleotides, the CDR3 is TGTGCCAGCTGGTGGTACGGGACAGGTGAAGCTTTCTTT. Its protein is CASWWYGTGEAFF.

The V and J genes are TRBV6-2 or TRBV6-3 and TRBJ2-5, with D possibly TRBD2 on 6 matching bases. The CDR3 extends over 13 amino acids. V lost 7 bases, J lost 5 bases, and 14 bases lay in between. Germline CDR1 and CDR2: MNHEY and SVGEGT. The CDR3 coding sequence is TGTGCCAGCACCGGAGGGCCGGAGGAGACCCAGTACTTC. Translated: CASTGGPEETQYF.

This clonotype showed up many times. The chain joins TRBV20-1 to TRBJ1-1, with a tentative D call TRBD1 (6 bases). Germline V gene data show CDR1 as DFQATT and CDR2 as SNEGSKA (reference sequence). There are 13 residues in the CDR3. The V gene lost 3 bases and the J gene lost 4 bases, with 12 bases spanning the gap. In DNA form, the CDR3 reads TGCAGTGCTAGGCGACCAGGGGCCACTGAAGCTTTCTTT. Its translation: CSARRPGATEAFF.

This clonotype was seen at least ten times. The V and J genes are TRBV7-9 and TRBJ1-5; 10 nucleotides match TRBD1. Germline loops: CDR1 SEHNR, CDR2 FQNEAQ (reference sequence). The junction had 9 bases not matched to a gene; V was cut back by 8 bases and J by 5 bases. The CDR3 extends over 15 amino acids. The CDR3: CASSRDRGGDQPQHF. The CDR3 DNA is TGTGCCAGCTCCCGGGACAGGGGAGGCGATCAGCCCCAGCATTTT.

This clonotype has a count of ten or more. The rearrangement joins TRBV7-8 to TRBJ1-2; tentatively, D is TRBD1 (6 bases). The CDR3 is 14 residues long. V shed 5 bases and J shed 9 bases, with 19 bases lying between them. In germline, CDR1 is SGHVS, CDR2 FQNEAQ. The CDR3 protein is CASSPGNREASYTF. The CDR3 DNA reads TGTGCCAGCAGCCCTGGGAACAGGGAGGCGAGCTACACCTTC.